This T cell receptor (beta chain) was observed in a study of identical twins (dated by TCRdb to 2015 to 2016). At the level of the whole study: To test whether fetal clonotypes persist, the study used deep sequencing on TCR alpha and beta repertoires from monozygotic twins, unrelated adults of various ages, and cord blood. To rule out contamination, the twin experiments were replicated at different times with different library preparation protocols. Results and caveats for the whole study, not just this receptor: In monozygotic twins, out-of-frame TCR alpha sharing was systematically underestimated by recombination models, although the models agreed with sharing between unrelated individuals. Excess twin sharing in beta out-of-frame sequences was weaker because fewer shared sequences lowered the signal-to-noise ratio. Compared with coincidental sharing between unrelated individuals, out-of-frame TCR alpha sequences shared between twins had an excess of sequences with low generation probability. Zero-insertion analyses could be partly confounded by invariant T cells such as MAIT and iNKT, although diverse VJ usage argued against such confounding for most clonotypes. Fewer insertions were carried by abundant cord blood beta clonotypes, a similar but weaker trend appeared in young adult naive repertoires, and no such trend appeared in memory repertoires. Conclusions relied on cross-sectional statistical analysis, since the same donors could not be followed over many years.

Library preparation used 5' RACE. The sequencer listed for this sample is Illumina HiSeq 2000. A universal primer binding site was added through template switching, and the final cDNA carried a unique molecular identifier so that TCR cDNA molecules could be counted accurately. First-strand cDNA for TCR alpha and beta chains was synthesized from specific primers in the conserved constant-segment region. To control for contamination, each cDNA library was double barcoded with a SMART-Mk sample barcode plus Illumina barcodes. TruSeq adapter sequences and Illumina sample barcodes were added in two successive PCR steps. The TCR alpha and beta cDNA libraries were sequenced on the Illumina HiSeq platform using custom primers. Regarding the original processing steps: Unique molecular identifiers were extracted from raw reads with MiGEC, and CDR3 positions were determined with MiXCR. For each individual, recombination models were inferred using an EM algorithm with the repgenHMM and IGoR tools. The tcR package in R was used for shared clonotype analysis, with sharing normalized by the product of cloneset sizes. To study raw recombination free of thymic and clonal selection effects, out-of-frame nonproductive sequences were analyzed. TCRdb passed the public sequencing reads through fastp at Q25 and MiXCR, retaining productive beta sequences. For every CDR3 protein sequence, its rows merge into one entry that carries the most common genes and DNA. Here the V and J calls rest on TCRdb's processing, not on the authors' analysis. This sample holds 230,000 or so distinct CDR3 sequences; about 8.3% were observed only once. The ten largest clones represent less than 4% of the sample.

CDR1 and CDR2 (SEHNR, FQNEAQ) derive from the germline V gene (reference sequence). Reading from cysteine to phenylalanine, the CDR3 counts 14 amino acids. The retained sequence is limited to the CDR3, 42 bases, with the frame set at the first base. Relative to germline, V is 5 bases shorter and J is 4 bases shorter, with 15 bases between their ends. A remark on this clonotype: What antigen it recognizes has not been identified. Base qualities are not provided; no much larger clone lies one nucleotide away.

Only healthy Caucasian donors were included. Three pairs of female monozygotic twins, all aged roughly 18 to 29 years, were included in the twin cohort. Positive isolation kits from Invitrogen were used to isolate CD4+ and CD8+ T cell populations. These records were also assigned to another study, of yellow fever vaccine responses in identical twins. Drawing on the second study: The T cell response to vaccination in identical twins was reported by the authors to appear partly convergent and partly personalized. The study precisely tracked vaccine-responding T cell clones in identical twins.

This clonotype was sampled from a woman younger than 35 in good health. The material sequenced was CD8+ T cells sorted from blood. The chain joins TRBV7-9 to TRBJ2-7; TRBD1 might be the D gene, on 5 matching bases. Read as DNA, the sequence is TGTGCCAGCAGCGGCCAGGACACCCTTTACGAGCAGTACTTC. Its product reads: CASSGQDTLYEQYF.